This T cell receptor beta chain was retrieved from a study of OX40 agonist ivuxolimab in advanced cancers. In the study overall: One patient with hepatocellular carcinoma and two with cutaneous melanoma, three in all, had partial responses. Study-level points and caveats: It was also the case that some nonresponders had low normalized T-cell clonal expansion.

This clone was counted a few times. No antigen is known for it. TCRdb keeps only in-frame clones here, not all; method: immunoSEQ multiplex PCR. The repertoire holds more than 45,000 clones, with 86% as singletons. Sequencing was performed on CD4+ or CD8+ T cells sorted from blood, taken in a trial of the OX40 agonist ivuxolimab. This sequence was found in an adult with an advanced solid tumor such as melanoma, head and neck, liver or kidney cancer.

DNA of the CDR3: TGTGCCAGCAGTTGGAGACAGCGGAACACTGAAGCTTTCTTT. Encoded protein: CASSWRQRNTEAFF. This sequence joins TRBV6-5 and TRBJ1-1, with D tentatively TRBD1 (5 bases). CDR1 MNHEY and CDR2 SVGAGI come from the germline V gene. The CDR3 runs to 14 residues. The germline V and J ends were trimmed by 4 bases and 1 base, with 10 bases remaining between them.